The 7 T cell receptor beta chains given below trace back to one sample, sequenced in a study of vaccination and CD4 T cells after COVID-19. Sequencing of cultured CD4+ T cell DNA used the Oncomine TCR Beta short-read assay. TCRdb processed the PCR reads anew with MiXCR; each CDR3 protein has one entry. This table has tens of thousands of distinct CDR3 sequences, around two fifths appearing once. Time point defined: late sampling 161 to 241 days after vaccination in three convalescent patients. Stated treatment: roughly 10-day PBMC culture with coronavirus spike peptide pools or control peptides (ViraFEST assay). These receptors lack a known antigen. This specimen consisted of CD4+ T cells from blood, cultured in vitro, obtained about 7 months after SARS-CoV-2 vaccination. The source of these receptors is a human donor who had recovered from COVID-19.

This clonotype was recorded a few times. The chain is built from TRBV7-2 and TRBJ1-2; TRBD1 matches 9 bases. The CDR3 length is 17 residues. The germline V gene has CDR1 SGHTA and CDR2 FQGNSA. V gave up 4 bases and J gave up 3 bases; unmatched junction bases: 12. Here the CDR3 reads CASSSTLGQGWYYGYTF. CDR3 in DNA: TGTGCCAGCAGCTCAACCCTCGGACAGGGGTGGTACTATGGCTACACCTTC. Using reference TRBV7-2 and TRBJ1-2 for the parts outside the CDR3, the full variable domain is GAGVSQSPSNKVTEKGKDVELRCDPISGHTALYWYRQSLGQGLEFLIYFQGNSAPDKSGLPSDRFSAERTGGSVSTLTIQRTQQEDSAVYLCASSSTLGQGWYYGYTFGSGTRLTVV.

This clonotype was seen more than once but under ten times. This chain uses TRBV4-1 with TRBJ2-7; the D gene is possibly TRBD2 (6 bases). V was cut by 4 bases and J by 1 base, with 11 bases left in between. The CDR3 loop spans 14 amino acids. Per the germline V gene, CDR1 is MGHRA and CDR2 is YSYEKL. The CDR3 coding sequence is TGCGCCAGCAGCCTAGGAGGGGCTTCCTACGAGCAGTACTTC. It yields the protein CASSLGGASYEQYF.

This clonotype was observed a handful of times. One end of the junction is discordant with germline, which a read error may explain. The V call is TRBV7-7, the J call TRBJ2-3; 7 bases are shared with TRBD1. CDR1 SSHAT and CDR2 FNYEAQ come from the germline V gene (reference sequence). The CDR3 has 13 amino acids. The CDR3 nucleotides are TGTGCTAGCAGCACCCTGGGACAGAGCCCGCAGTATTTT. The encoded protein is CASSTLGQSPQYF.

The rearrangement links TRBV7-3 to TRBJ1-6; D not resolved. Per germline, CDR1 SGHTA and CDR2 FQGTGA. V gave up 2 bases and J gave up 10 bases, with 9 bases separating them. The CDR3 extends over 13 amino acids. The CDR3 sequence is CASSLSGGSPLHF. The CDR3 coding sequence is TGTGCCAGCAGCTTATCCGGAGGGTCACCCCTCCACTTT.

In this sample, this clonotype turned up a few times. The chain couples TRBV24-1 to TRBJ2-1; a possible D gene is TRBD2 (5 bases). Germline-derived CDR1 and CDR2 are KGHDR and SFDVKD. Trimming left V 6 bases short and J 1 base short, with 9 bases between. The CDR3 extends over 14 amino acids. The CDR3 region has the DNA TGTGCCACCAGTCCCGCGGGTTCCTACAATGAGCAGTTCTTC. It codes for CATSPAGSYNEQFF.

This clonotype was seen once. The V call is TRBV7-3, the J call TRBJ2-3; D unresolved. From germline, CDR1 is SGHTA and CDR2 FQGTGA. Trimming took 4 bases from V and 4 from J, leaving 15 bases between them. The CDR3 has 15 residues. The CDR3 DNA is TGTGCCAGCAGCTGGACCGCGATAAGTGCAGATACGCAGTATTTT. Translated, it gives CASSWTAISADTQYF. Full variable domain (missing parts from reference TRBV7-3 and TRBJ2-3): GAGVSQTPSNKVTEKGKYVELRCDPISGHTALYWYRQSLGQGPEFLIYFQGTGAADDSGLPNDRFFAVRPEGSVSTLKIQRTERGDSAVYLCASSWTAISADTQYFGPGTRLTVL.

The table lists this clonotype with a few counts. This chain links TRBV20-1 with TRBJ2-5, with D unclear. Looked up from germline, CDR1 is DFQATT and CDR2 is SNEGSKA (reference sequence). CDR3 length: 11 amino acids. Trimming removed 6 bases at V and 3 bases at J, with 8 bases between. This CDR3 is CSAHREETQYF. As DNA, the CDR3 is TGCAGTGCCCATCGAGAAGAGACCCAGTACTTC.